This T cell receptor (beta chain) was observed in a study of cytomegalovirus exposure and HLA in healthy donors. A remark on this clone: No antigen is known for it.

Donors showed nominal health when sampled, although they likely had unrecorded immune exposures. 60 Vbeta and 13 Jbeta primers were used in PCR. TCRdb keeps only in-frame clones here, not all; method: immunoSEQ multiplex PCR. Of about 170,000 clones in the sample, around four fifths were seen once. Study-wide results and limits: Upon later analysis, HLA-associated TCR beta chains proved more clonally expanded than other, equally common chains. Follow-up analysis found HLA locus-dependent TCR association rates, highest for DRB1 and lowest for HLA-C.

Germline CDR1 SGHTA, CDR2 FQGNSA. The length of the CDR3 is 18 residues. Between the trimmed V and J ends, which lost 4 bases and 8 bases, there was a span of 29 bases. The sequence was obtained from a boy between 2 and 15 years old in good health and CMV-seronegative. Material for sequencing was PBMCs. The rearrangement links TRBV7-2 to TRBJ1-2, with D possibly being TRBD1 (6 bases). The CDR3 sequence: CASSSRGDGLGGLGGYTF. Written as DNA, the CDR3 is TGTGCCAGCAGCTCCCGCGGTGACGGGTTAGGGGGATTAGGAGGCTACACCTTC.